These 26 T cell receptor beta chains share one sample of origin, sequenced in a study of shared clonotypes between healthy human individuals. Clones were read by immunoSEQ multiplex PCR, and TCRdb kept only the in-frame ones, dropping some. The sample has about 1.4 million clones, approximately 96% seen once. The sequenced sample consisted of naive CD4+ T cells sorted from blood. The subset denotes: CD45RA+ positively selected. The origin of the receptors is a man younger than 45 in good health.

The V gene is TRBV25-1, the J gene TRBJ1-2; 7 positions agree with TRBD1. The CDR3 runs 13 residues. Germline CDR1 and CDR2: MGHDK and SYGVNS. The V gene end was trimmed by 7 bases and the J gene end by 8 bases; junction bases not matched to a gene: 10. The CDR3 region is CASKRSQGHGYTF. Here the CDR3 DNA reads TGTGCCAGCAAGAGGTCACAGGGGCACGGCTACACCTTC.

This chain links TRBV6-1 with TRBJ2-1; no definite D call. V was trimmed by 0 bases and J by 3 bases, leaving 9 bases between them. CDR3 length equals 15 residues. Germline V gives CDR1 MNHNS, CDR2 SASEGT. CDR3 residues: CASSEAGRFYNEQFF. Written as DNA, the CDR3 is TGTGCCAGCAGTGAAGCGGGAAGATTCTACAATGAGCAGTTCTTC.

This clone was recorded once. The rearrangement links TRBV30 to TRBJ2-1, with TRBD2 matching over 9 bases. Germline lookup yields CDR1 GTSNPN and CDR2 SVGIG (reference sequence). CDR3 length: 16 residues. V shed 1 base, J shed 2 bases, and the junction held 6 bases outside the gene matches. The CDR3 sequence is CAWSGVSSGTYNEQFF. For the CDR3, the DNA is TGTGCCTGGAGTGGCGTCTCTAGCGGGACCTACAATGAGCAGTTCTTC.

The gene calls are TRBV5-4 and TRBJ2-2; 9 nucleotides line up with TRBD2. Per the germline V gene, CDR1 is SGHNT and CDR2 is YYREEE (reference sequence). The CDR3 is 19 residues long. The trim removed 4 bases at V and 5 bases at J, leaving 18 bases unmatched. CDR3 amino acids: CASSPGTGAREGGTGELFF. The CDR3 DNA follows: TGTGCCAGCAGCCCTGGAACGGGGGCGCGGGAGGGAGGGACCGGGGAGCTGTTTTTT.

CDR3 coding DNA: TGTGCCAGTAGTCTCGAGACAGGGGTATATCAGCCCCAGCATTTT. Encoded protein: CASSLETGVYQPQHF. This sequence joins TRBV19 and TRBJ1-5; 8 positions agree with TRBD1. Germline values: CDR1 LNHDA, CDR2 SQIVND (reference sequence). The ends lost 5 bases at V and 5 bases at J; junction bases unmatched: 8. CDR3 length: 15 amino acids.

The V gene is TRBV28, the J gene TRBJ1-2; D might be TRBD1 (5 bases). Germline V gene sequence: CDR1 MDHEN, CDR2 SYDVKM. V lost 8 bases and J lost 6, with 16 bases in between. The CDR3 runs 13 residues. This chain's CDR3 is CASQAQVIHGYTF. DNA of the CDR3: TGTGCCAGCCAGGCACAGGTGATCCATGGCTACACCTTC.

The rearrangement joins TRBV10-1 to TRBJ2-3; 12 bases agree with TRBD2. Per germline, CDR1 WNHNN and CDR2 SYGVQD (reference sequence). The CDR3 covers 17 residues. Trimming at V came to 2 bases and at J to 2 bases, leaving 5 bases not matched to a gene. CDR3: CASSELTSGSPTDTQYF. The DNA of the CDR3 is TGCGCCAGCAGTGAGCTGACTAGCGGGAGCCCCACAGATACGCAGTATTTT.

This clone was counted once. V usage is TRBV5-5 and J usage is TRBJ1-3; no firm D call. V dropped 6 bases and J dropped 0 bases, with 13 bases sitting between them. Germline CDR1 is SGHKS and CDR2 is YYEKEE (reference sequence). The CDR3 is 15 residues long. The CDR3 spells CASTNPGLSGNTIYF. CDR3 nucleotides: TGTGCCAGCACCAATCCAGGTCTCTCTGGAAACACCATATATTTT.

This chain links TRBV6-1 with TRBJ1-5; possibly TRBD1 for D (5 bases). Deletions cut 1 base from V and 5 bases from J, with 12 bases between. The CDR3 is made up of 15 amino acids. Germline CDR1 MNHNS, CDR2 SASEGT. CDR3 loop: CASSEVWDSDQPQHF. DNA for the CDR3: TGTGCCAGCAGTGAAGTTTGGGACTCAGATCAGCCCCAGCATTTT.

Regarding this clone: Other DNA sequences in the sample encode the same CDR3. V and J are TRBV28 and TRBJ2-6; D is possibly TRBD1 (5 bases). This CDR3 spans 15 amino acids. Germline V lookup: CDR1 MDHEN, CDR2 SYDVKM. V lost 5 bases, J lost 0 bases, and 8 bases lay in between. This CDR3 reads CASSRTGSGANVLTF. DNA of the CDR3: TGTGCCAGCAGTCGAACAGGCTCTGGGGCCAACGTCCTGACTTTC.

V is TRBV5-1 and J is TRBJ2-7; 8 bases are a match to TRBD2. Per germline, CDR1 SGHRS and CDR2 YFSETQ. The CDR3 spans 16 residues. J lost 4 bases, V lost 1 base, and 10 bases had no gene match. CDR3 sequence reads: CASSLQGGGRRYEQYF. The CDR3 nucleotides are TGCGCCAGCAGCTTGCAGGGCGGGGGGCGGAGGTACGAGCAGTACTTC.

J is TRBJ2-7 and V is TRBV5-1, with D perhaps TRBD1 (5 bases). Trimming left V 0 bases short and J 2 bases short, with 12 bases between. The length of the CDR3 is 15 residues. Per germline, CDR1 SGHRS and CDR2 YFSETQ. CDR3 DNA: TGCGCCAGCAGCTTGGAATGGGGCAACCCCTACGAGCAGTACTTC. This translates into CASSLEWGNPYEQYF.

Worth noting for this clone: The sample carries other DNA sequences with the same CDR3. J is TRBJ2-1 and V is TRBV18; D gene unclear. The CDR3 runs 11 residues. Between the trimmed V and J ends, which lost 3 bases and 7 bases, there was a span of 4 bases. The germline gives CDR1 KGHSH, CDR2 LQKENI. DNA of the CDR3: TGTGCCAGCTCACCTCAGAATGAGCAGTTCTTC. It yields the protein CASSPQNEQFF.

This sequence joins TRBV19 and TRBJ2-1, with 7 bases lining up with TRBD2. The V gene end was trimmed by 2 bases and the J gene end by 10 bases; junction bases not matched to a gene: 11. From germline, CDR1 is LNHDA and CDR2 SQIVND (reference sequence). This CDR3 region has 15 residues. The CDR3 region is CASSIMTGGKSEQFF. In nucleotides, the CDR3 is TGTGCCAGTAGTATAATGACGGGAGGCAAATCAGAGCAGTTCTTC. The full variable domain, in which reference TRBV19 and TRBJ2-1 provide the parts outside the CDR3, is DGGITQSPKYLFRKEGQNVTLSCEQNLNHDAMYWYRQDPGQGLRLIYYSQIVNDFQKGDIAEGYSVSREKKESFPLTVTSAQKNPTAFYLCASSIMTGGKSEQFFGPGTRLTVL.

The chain employs TRBV11-2 and TRBJ2-1, with D possibly matching TRBD2 (5 bases). Germline assignment: CDR1 SGHAT and CDR2 FQNNGV. Trimming shortened V by 0 bases and J by 9 bases, and 15 bases separated the two germline ends. This CDR3 comprises 15 residues. CDR3 in amino acids: CASSLEAVFDGEQFF. As DNA, the CDR3 is TGTGCCAGCAGCTTAGAAGCGGTTTTCGATGGTGAGCAGTTCTTC.

The chain recombines TRBV6-1 with TRBJ2-5; TRBD2 matches 10 bases. Per the germline V gene, CDR1 is MNHNS and CDR2 is SASEGT. This CDR3 spans 16 amino acids. The V gene end was trimmed by 4 bases and the J gene end by 2 bases; junction bases not matched to a gene: 7. CDR3 in amino acids: CASSARTSGGQETQYF. CDR3 DNA sequence: TGTGCCAGCAGTGCTCGGACTAGCGGAGGACAAGAGACCCAGTACTTC.

This chain links TRBV27 with TRBJ1-4, with 8 bases aligning to TRBD1. The germline V gene has CDR1 MNHEY and CDR2 SMNVEV (reference sequence). This CDR3 comprises 13 residues. Trimming at V came to 7 bases and at J to 8 bases, leaving 6 bases not matched to a gene. CDR3 protein: CASKNRGREKLFF. Written as DNA, the CDR3 is TGTGCCAGCAAGAACAGGGGGAGGGAAAAACTGTTTTTT.

The chain recombines TRBV10-3 with TRBJ2-3, with D possibly matching TRBD2 (7 bases). V was pared by 10 bases and J by 0 bases, with 14 bases between. In germline, CDR1 is ENHRY, CDR2 SYGVKD. The CDR3 is 14 amino acids. The CDR3 DNA reads as TGTGCCACCACGGGGGGCCTTAGCACAGATACGCAGTATTTT. This gives the protein CATTGGLSTDTQYF.

This rearrangement joins TRBV29-1 to TRBJ2-7; TRBD2 is a possible D gene (5 bases). Germline CDR1 reads SQVTM; CDR2 reads ANQGSEA. The CDR3 is made up of 13 amino acids. V gave up 4 bases and J gave up 3 bases, with 13 bases separating them. This CDR3 reads CSVAGSDDYEQYF. DNA for the CDR3: TGCAGCGTTGCGGGGTCAGATGACTACGAGCAGTACTTC.

J is TRBJ1-2 and V is TRBV11-2; D is undetermined. Germline V lookup: CDR1 SGHAT, CDR2 FQNNGV. The CDR3 is 14 residues long. V dropped 3 bases and J dropped 5 bases, with 13 bases sitting between them. CDR3 region: CASSFTYNDYGYTF. CDR3 DNA: TGTGCCAGCAGCTTTACTTACAACGATTATGGCTACACCTTC.

The chain uses TRBV6-1 and TRBJ2-1; no clear D. V shed 7 bases and J shed 1 base, with 11 bases lying between them. CDR1 and CDR2 (germline): MNHNS, SASEGT. CDR3 length: 14 amino acids. CDR3 residues: CASTGGFSYNEQFF. The DNA of the CDR3 is TGTGCCAGCACGGGCGGTTTTTCCTACAATGAGCAGTTCTTC.

The rearrangement joins TRBV19 to TRBJ2-7; 10 bases line up with TRBD1. V was pared by 8 bases and J by 7 bases, with 8 bases of the junction left unmatched. CDR1 and CDR2 from the germline V gene are LNHDA and SQIVND (reference sequence). This CDR3 has 13 residues. The DNA for the CDR3 is TGTGCCAGTCGGACAGGGGGACTTGGAGAGCAGTACTTC. Translating gives CASRTGGLGEQYF. The whole variable domain, remainder taken from reference TRBV19 and TRBJ2-7, is DGGITQSPKYLFRKEGQNVTLSCEQNLNHDAMYWYRQDPGQGLRLIYYSQIVNDFQKGDIAEGYSVSREKKESFPLTVTSAQKNPTAFYLCASRTGGLGEQYFGPGTRLTVT.

This CDR3 is CASGYPGPTGELFF. The CDR3 DNA follows: TGTGCCAGCGGCTATCCAGGACCGACCGGGGAGCTGTTTTTT. This sequence joins TRBV28 and TRBJ2-2; D unclear. The length of the CDR3 is 14 residues. In germline, CDR1 is MDHEN, CDR2 SYDVKM. The ends were cut back, 8 bases at V and 5 bases at J, with 15 bases in the middle.

This clone was observed a few times. The chain links TRBV6-6 to TRBJ2-7; 10 bases match TRBD1. The ends lost 0 bases at V and 12 bases at J; junction bases unmatched: 8. Germline V CDR1 and CDR2: MNHNY, SVGAGI (reference sequence). This CDR3 region has 14 residues. The CDR3 sequence: CASSYSPGDRGRYF. For the CDR3, the DNA is TGTGCCAGCAGTTACTCCCCAGGGGACAGGGGAAGGTACTTC.

The chain couples TRBV10-2 to TRBJ2-1; the D is unclear. The length of the CDR3 is 14 residues. Trimming took off 2 bases at V and 8 bases at J, with 13 bases between the two ends. The germline V gene encodes CDR1 WSHSY and CDR2 SAAADI. The CDR3 nucleotides are TGCGCCAGCAGTGAGCGGATACCCGTCCATGAGCAGTTCTTC. Its protein is CASSERIPVHEQFF.

The chain joins TRBV7-9 to TRBJ2-2; D remains unclear. Trimming removed 4 bases from V and 6 bases from J, with 15 bases in between. This CDR3 is 15 amino acids long. CDR1 is SEHNR and CDR2 is FQNEAQ in the germline V gene (reference sequence). The CDR3 region is CASSYNSPWAGELFF. DNA for the CDR3: TGTGCCAGCAGCTATAACAGTCCTTGGGCCGGGGAGCTGTTTTTT.